One sample yielded the 28 T cell receptor beta chains listed below, sequenced in a study of shared clonotypes between healthy human individuals. Libraries were prepared by immunoSEQ multiplex PCR; TCRdb keeps only in-frame clonotypes and omits some of them. The repertoire has 950,000 to 1,100,000 clones, about 74% of them found once; the top ten carry about 1.5%. Sequencing input: memory CD4+ T cells sorted from blood. The subset is: CD45RA-negative fraction. Every receptor here comes from a man aged 18-30 years in good health.

This clone turned up a few times. The chain uses TRBV4-2 and TRBJ2-1; D may be TRBD2 (5 bases). With 7 bases removed from V and 9 bases from J, the gap between germline ends came to 22 bases. The germline V gene has CDR1 LGHNA and CDR2 YNFKEQ. The CDR3 runs to 15 residues. For the CDR3, the DNA is TGTGCCAGCACCTCTAATATTGGGCCCGAGGGTGAGCAGTTCTTC. It codes for CASTSNIGPEGEQFF.

The genes are TRBV5-6 and TRBJ2-4; no reliable D call. The length of the CDR3 is 14 residues. V lost 3 bases and J lost 2, with 9 bases in between. The germline V gene encodes CDR1 SGHDT and CDR2 YYEEEE. The CDR3 nucleotides read TGTGCCAGCAGCTCGGCCTTGACCAAAAACATTCAGTACTTC. Encoded protein: CASSSALTKNIQYF.

CDR3 region: CASSLAGSSGNTIYF. CDR3 sequence (DNA): TGTGCCAGCAGTTTGGCAGGGAGCTCTGGAAACACCATATATTTT. This rearrangement joins TRBV27 to TRBJ1-3; D is possibly TRBD1 (5 bases). Germline CDR1 and CDR2: MNHEY and SMNVEV (reference sequence). The V end lost 3 bases, the J end lost 0 bases, and 9 bases lay between the germline ends. The CDR3 spans 15 residues.

CDR3 in amino acids: CASSLVQISGANVLTF. In DNA form, the CDR3 reads TGTGCCAGCAGCTTGGTTCAGATCTCTGGGGCCAACGTCCTGACTTTC. This sequence joins TRBV5-4 and TRBJ2-6; D call uncertain. V was shortened by 0 bases and J by 0 bases, with 7 bases between the two germline ends. Per the germline V gene, CDR1 is SGHNT and CDR2 is YYREEE (reference sequence). The CDR3 is 16 amino acids.

J is TRBJ1-1 and V is TRBV7-9, with D perhaps matching TRBD1 (5 bases). The germline gives CDR1 SEHNR, CDR2 FQNEAQ (reference sequence). CDR3 length: 13 amino acids. V lost 5 bases to trimming and J lost 6 bases, with 13 bases between them. In DNA form, the CDR3 reads TGTGCCAGCAGCGCCAGTGGGGCGTCTGAAGCTTTCTTT. Its translation is CASSASGASEAFF. The full variable domain, in which reference TRBV7-9 and TRBJ1-1 provide the parts outside the CDR3, is DTGVSQNPRHKITKRGQNVTFRCDPISEHNRLYWYRQTLGQGPEFLTYFQNEAQLEKSRLLSDRFSAERPKGSFSTLEIQRTEQGDSAMYLCASSASGASEAFFGQGTRLTVV.

The gene calls are TRBV4-1 and TRBJ2-3, with 9 positions matching TRBD2. The CDR3 has 16 residues. V shed 1 base, J shed 4 bases, and the junction held 6 bases outside the gene matches. The germline V gene encodes CDR1 MGHRA and CDR2 YSYEKL. The CDR3 loop is CASSQAASGGPDTQYF. For the CDR3, the DNA is TGCGCCAGCAGCCAAGCGGCCAGCGGGGGGCCAGATACGCAGTATTTT.

The rearrangement joins TRBV5-4 to TRBJ2-1; 15 bases agree with TRBD2. The CDR3 is 17 amino acids. J lost 3 bases, V lost 4 bases, and 5 bases had no gene match. The germline CDR1 and CDR2 sequences are SGHNT and YYREEE (reference sequence). This CDR3 is CASSVGTSGGFYNEQFF. The DNA for the CDR3 is TGTGCCAGCAGCGTCGGGACTAGCGGGGGGTTCTACAATGAGCAGTTCTTC.

The count of this clone is one. J is TRBJ1-6 and V is TRBV28; D is undetermined. The CDR3 has 15 residues. V gave up 6 bases and J gave up 8 bases, with 17 bases separating them. CDR1 MDHEN and CDR2 SYDVKM come from the germline V gene. The DNA for the CDR3 is TGTGCCAGCAGCATGATGGGATTCCGGGATTCACCCCTCCACTTT. It yields the protein CASSMMGFRDSPLHF. Full variable domain (missing parts from reference TRBV28 and TRBJ1-6): DVKVTQSSRYLVKRTGEKVFLECVQDMDHENMFWYRQDPGLGLRLIYFSYDVKMKEKGDIPEGYSVSREKKERFSLILESASTNQTSMYLCASSMMGFRDSPLHFGNGTRLTVT.

This chain joins TRBV19 and TRBJ1-2, with a weak D call TRBD1 (6 bases). The ends were cut back, 5 bases at V and 8 bases at J, with 21 bases in the middle. From germline, CDR1 is LNHDA and CDR2 SQIVND (reference sequence). The CDR3 extends over 15 amino acids. Written as DNA, the CDR3 is TGTGCCAGTAGTGCCCGCGGTTTGGGGGCCCTAGGCTACACCTTC. Translated, it gives CASSARGLGALGYTF.

The chain combines TRBV11-2 with TRBJ2-4, with D perhaps assigned TRBD1 or TRBD2 (6 bases each). The V end lost 6 bases, the J end lost 4 bases, and 16 bases lay between the germline ends. The CDR3 is 15 residues long. From germline, CDR1 is SGHAT and CDR2 FQNNGV. The CDR3 bases are TGTGCCAGCAGTCCCGTGGAGGGGGGAAAAAACATTCAGTACTTC. Translated: CASSPVEGGKNIQYF. Together with reference TRBV11-2 and TRBJ2-4, the CDR3 gives the full variable domain: EAGVAQSPRYKIIEKRQSVAFWCNPISGHATLYWYQQILGQGPKLLIQFQNNGVVDDSQLPKDRFSAERLKGVDSTLKIQPAKLEDSAVYLCASSPVEGGKNIQYFGAGTRLSVL.

The chain employs TRBV2 and TRBJ1-5, with TRBD1 as a possible D gene (6 bases). The CDR3 loop spans 14 amino acids. The germline V gene encodes CDR1 SNHLY and CDR2 FYNNEI. The V gene lost 6 bases and the J gene lost 6 bases, with 15 bases spanning the gap. The CDR3 DNA follows: TGTGCCAGCAGGCCAGGGGCCGGGGGTCAGCCCCAGCATTTT. It translates to CASRPGAGGQPQHF.

This chain joins TRBV6-5 and TRBJ2-7, with a tentative D call TRBD1 (7 bases). V gave up 5 bases and J gave up 3 bases, with 17 bases separating them. The CDR3 spans 15 residues. Looked up from germline, CDR1 is MNHEY and CDR2 is SVGAGI. The CDR3 sequence is CASSGGTALSYEQYF. The DNA for the CDR3 is TGTGCCAGCAGTGGCGGGACAGCCTTAAGCTACGAGCAGTACTTC.

The chain links TRBV5-4 to TRBJ2-3, with 8 bases that match TRBD2. There are 15 residues in the CDR3. V lost 0 bases, J lost 7 bases, and 7 bases stayed unmatched. Germline V gene sequence: CDR1 SGHNT, CDR2 YYREEE (reference sequence). The CDR3 DNA sequence: TGTGCCAGCAGCTTGGGAAGCGGGAGTGTGAATACGCAGTATTTT. Protein: CASSLGSGSVNTQYF. Full variable domain (rest looked up from reference TRBV5-4 and TRBJ2-3): ETGVTQSPTHLIKTRGQQVTLRCSSQSGHNTVSWYQQALGQGPQFIFQYYREEENGRGNFPPRFSGLQFPNYSSELNVNALELDDSALYLCASSLGSGSVNTQYFGPGTRLTVL.

The J gene is TRBJ1-2, the V gene TRBV19, with a tentative D call TRBD1 (6 bases). Germline values: CDR1 LNHDA, CDR2 SQIVND (reference sequence). The CDR3 contains 13 residues. V was clipped by 3 bases and J by 8 bases, with 13 bases between them. CDR3 DNA sequence: TGTGCCAGTAGTATCGCCAGGGGAGGAGGCTACACCTTC. Translation: CASSIARGGGYTF. The full variable domain, completed using reference TRBV19 and TRBJ1-2, is DGGITQSPKYLFRKEGQNVTLSCEQNLNHDAMYWYRQDPGQGLRLIYYSQIVNDFQKGDIAEGYSVSREKKESFPLTVTSAQKNPTAFYLCASSIARGGGYTFGSGTRLTVV.

This chain links TRBV18 with TRBJ1-2; TRBD1 agrees at 9 bases. The V gene end was trimmed by 1 base and the J gene end by 6 bases; junction bases not matched to a gene: 6. Germline lookup yields CDR1 KGHSH and CDR2 LQKENI. CDR3 length: 15 amino acids. The CDR3 reads CASSPRQGDTDGYTF. The DNA of the CDR3 is TGTGCCAGCTCACCACGACAGGGGGACACGGATGGCTACACCTTC.

The chain has TRBV5-4 and TRBJ2-3; 15 bases line up with TRBD2. The CDR3 runs to 18 residues. Trimming at V came to 3 bases and at J to 4 bases, leaving 9 bases not matched to a gene. Per germline, CDR1 SGHNT and CDR2 YYREEE (reference sequence). The CDR3 DNA reads as TGTGCCAGCAGCTCCGGACTAGCGGGAGGGAGGGGCGCAGATACGCAGTATTTT. This sequence encodes CASSSGLAGGRGADTQYF. Based on the CDR3 plus reference TRBV5-4 and TRBJ2-3, the full variable domain is ETGVTQSPTHLIKTRGQQVTLRCSSQSGHNTVSWYQQALGQGPQFIFQYYREEENGRGNFPPRFSGLQFPNYSSELNVNALELDDSALYLCASSSGLAGGRGADTQYFGPGTRLTVL.

The chain is built from TRBV10-1 and TRBJ2-1; no clear D gene. The CDR3 has 19 residues. V gave up 0 bases and J gave up 3 bases, with 21 bases separating them. Germline V gene data show CDR1 as WNHNN and CDR2 as SYGVQD (reference sequence). DNA of the CDR3: TGCGCCAGCAGTGAGTCAAGGCCGGAGAGTCGGTTCGGCTACAATGAGCAGTTCTTC. Its protein product is CASSESRPESRFGYNEQFF.

This sequence joins TRBV28 and TRBJ2-2, with D unclear. With 7 bases removed from V and 7 bases from J, the gap between germline ends came to 19 bases. The CDR3 is 15 amino acids. Germline CDR1 MDHEN, CDR2 SYDVKM. This chain's CDR3 is CASTRPGRVGGELFF. CDR3 DNA sequence: TGTGCCAGCACCCGCCCCGGACGGGTAGGCGGGGAGCTGTTTTTT.

V is TRBV15 and J is TRBJ2-1, with no clear D. The germline V gene encodes CDR1 LNHNV and CDR2 YYDKDF (reference sequence). V lost 0 bases, J lost 6 bases, and 9 bases lay in between. This CDR3 contains 14 residues. The CDR3 here is CATSRDRAFNEQFF. CDR3 nucleotide sequence: TGTGCCACCAGCAGAGACCGGGCCTTCAATGAGCAGTTCTTC. Together with reference TRBV15 and TRBJ2-1, the CDR3 gives the full variable domain: DAMVIQNPRYQVTQFGKPVTLSCSQTLNHNVMYWYQQKSSQAPKLLFHYYDKDFNNEADTPDNFQSRRPNTSFCFLDIRSPGLGDTAMYLCATSRDRAFNEQFFGPGTRLTVL.

The genes are TRBV10-3 and TRBJ1-1; D unresolved. Germline V CDR1 and CDR2: ENHRY, SYGVKD. V gave up 11 bases and J gave up 0 bases, with 13 bases separating them. The CDR3 totals 13 residues. The CDR3 loop is CASRNGMNTEAFF. The DNA of the CDR3 is TGTGCCTCCCGCAACGGCATGAACACTGAAGCTTTCTTT.

As DNA, the CDR3 is TGTGCCAGCAGTTACGGGACTACCTACAATGAGCAGTTCTTC. It translates to CASSYGTTYNEQFF. The chain has TRBV9 and TRBJ2-1; 7 bases are shared with TRBD2. V lost 5 bases, J lost 2 bases, and 4 bases stayed unmatched. CDR3 length: 14 amino acids. Germline loops: CDR1 SGDLS, CDR2 YYNGEE.

This chain connects TRBV10-3 to TRBJ2-2; TRBD1 might be the D (5 bases). Germline V gene lookup returns CDR1 ENHRY and CDR2 SYGVKD. The CDR3 has 12 residues. V was pared by 9 bases and J by 1 base, with 6 bases between. The CDR3 region is CAIQGNTGELFF. The CDR3 DNA follows: TGTGCCATTCAGGGGAACACCGGGGAGCTGTTTTTT.

The rearrangement uses TRBV13 and TRBJ1-5; no firm D call. The germline gives CDR1 PRHDT, CDR2 FYEKMQ (reference sequence). The CDR3 spans 14 residues. Trimming cost V 0 bases and J 7 bases, with 10 bases left between them. The CDR3 region has the DNA TGTGCCAGCAGCTTAGGCCATGTGGAACAGCCCCAGCATTTT. It translates to CASSLGHVEQPQHF.

CDR3 region: CASSVSVDSGYTF. CDR3 sequence (DNA): TGTGCCAGCAGCGTCTCGGTGGATAGTGGCTACACCTTC. This sequence joins TRBV2 and TRBJ1-2; no clear D. The CDR3 loop spans 13 amino acids. Germline V CDR1 and CDR2: SNHLY, FYNNEI. V was shortened by 6 bases and J by 7 bases, with 15 bases between the two germline ends.

This chain joins TRBV15 and TRBJ2-7; no reliable D call. CDR1 and CDR2 (germline): LNHNV, YYDKDF (reference sequence). V lost 0 bases and J lost 4, with 13 bases in between. This CDR3 is 15 amino acids long. The CDR3 coding sequence is TGTGCCACCAGCAGAGACCCCATGGCGGTGTACGAGCAGTACTTC. The encoded protein is CATSRDPMAVYEQYF.

Turning to this clone: This CDR3 is also generated by other DNA sequences in the sample. The chain uses TRBV7-6 and TRBJ2-7; D remains ambiguous. The CDR3 covers 13 residues. The germline V gene has CDR1 SGHVS and CDR2 FNYEAQ. The V end was cut by 5 bases, the J end by 2 bases, with 10 bases between. CDR3 nucleotides: TGTGCCAGCAGCCCGCGCGGAACCTACGAGCAGTACTTC. Its protein is CASSPRGTYEQYF.

The rearrangement links TRBV6-6 to TRBJ1-4, with D maybe TRBD1 (5 bases). The CDR3 spans 15 residues. Germline V lookup: CDR1 MNHNY, CDR2 SVGAGI (reference sequence). Trimming left V 4 bases short and J 1 base short, with 10 bases between. CDR3: CASSSRAGTNEKLFF. For the CDR3, the DNA is TGTGCCAGCAGTTCCAGGGCGGGAACTAATGAAAAACTGTTTTTT.

The genes are TRBV4-2 and TRBJ2-3, with a tentative D call TRBD2 (6 bases). The CDR3 has 18 amino acids. The germline V and J ends were trimmed by 0 bases and 2 bases, with 18 bases remaining between them. CDR1 is LGHNA and CDR2 is YNFKEQ in the germline V gene. CDR3 loop: CASSQDGVRAGFTDTQYF. The CDR3 nucleotides are TGTGCCAGCAGCCAAGATGGGGTCCGCGCGGGGTTCACAGATACGCAGTATTTT.